The clone carrying this T cell receptor beta chain was detected only a few times. Its antigen remains unknown. Documented treatment: oral pan-JAK inhibitor, 5-10 mg twice daily. Lesional scalp tissue (obtained by punch biopsy) and peripheral blood were collected from alopecia areata patients. This record comes from a study of CD8+ T cells in alopecia areata. Overall study context: Percent affected scalp area, the SALT score, rated treated patients' severity. Study results and limitations: Among the top 100, expanded CD8+ clones were significantly decreased by tofacitinib, as was scalp clonality. Sequencing of scalp samples also includes resident alphabeta T cells from normal skin.

V was pared by 4 bases and J by 6 bases, with 12 bases between. The CDR3 loop spans 13 amino acids. The germline gives CDR1 MNHEY, CDR2 SVGAGI. TCR sequencing used cDNA made by reverse transcription of extracted RNA. Assay used: immunoSEQ multiplex PCR; TCRdb lists only in-frame clones, some missing. Of about 210,000 clones listed, less than 65% are singletons. The specimen was CD4+ T cells sorted from blood, collected at week 4, from a patient treated with tofacitinib. The chain joins TRBV6-5 to TRBJ1-2; D not resolved. This clonotype originated in a human donor with alopecia areata. The chain's CDR3 is CASSFAGSHGYTF. Here the CDR3 DNA reads TGTGCCAGCAGTTTCGCCGGGAGTCATGGCTACACCTTC.